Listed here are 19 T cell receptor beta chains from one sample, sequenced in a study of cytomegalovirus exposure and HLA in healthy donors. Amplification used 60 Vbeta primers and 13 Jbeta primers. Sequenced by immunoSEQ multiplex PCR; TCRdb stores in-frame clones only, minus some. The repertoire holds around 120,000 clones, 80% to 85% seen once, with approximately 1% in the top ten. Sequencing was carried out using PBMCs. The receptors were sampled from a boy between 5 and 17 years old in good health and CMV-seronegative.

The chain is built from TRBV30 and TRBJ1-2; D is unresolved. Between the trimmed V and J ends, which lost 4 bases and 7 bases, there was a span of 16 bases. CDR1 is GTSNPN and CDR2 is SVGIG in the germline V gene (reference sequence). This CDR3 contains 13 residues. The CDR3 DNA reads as TGTGCCTGGACGGACGGAGGATGGTCTGGCTACACCTTC. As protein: CAWTDGGWSGYTF.

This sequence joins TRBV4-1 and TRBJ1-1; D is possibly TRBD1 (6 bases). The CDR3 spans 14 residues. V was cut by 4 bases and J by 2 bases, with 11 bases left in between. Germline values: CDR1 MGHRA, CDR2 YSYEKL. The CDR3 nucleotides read TGCGCCAGCAGCCCGGACAGAGTTAACACTGAAGCTTTCTTT. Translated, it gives CASSPDRVNTEAFF.

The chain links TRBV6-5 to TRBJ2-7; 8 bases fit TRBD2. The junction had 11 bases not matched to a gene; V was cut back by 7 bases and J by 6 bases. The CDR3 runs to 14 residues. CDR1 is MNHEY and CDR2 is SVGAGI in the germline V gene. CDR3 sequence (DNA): TGTGCCAGCATCGGCGGTAGTAGCGGGATCGAGCAGTACTTC. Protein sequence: CASIGGSSGIEQYF.

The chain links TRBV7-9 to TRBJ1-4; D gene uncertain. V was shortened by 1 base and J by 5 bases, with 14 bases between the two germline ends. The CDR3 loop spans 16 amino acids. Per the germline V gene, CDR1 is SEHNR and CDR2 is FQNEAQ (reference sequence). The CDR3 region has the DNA TGTGCCAGCAGCTTAGTCCGCGGGAGGTTGAATGAAAAACTGTTTTTT. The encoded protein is CASSLVRGRLNEKLFF.

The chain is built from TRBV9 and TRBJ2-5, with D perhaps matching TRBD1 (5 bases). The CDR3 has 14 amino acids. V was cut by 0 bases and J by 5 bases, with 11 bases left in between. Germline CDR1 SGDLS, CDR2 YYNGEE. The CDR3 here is CASSVEGVGETQYF. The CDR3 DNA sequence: TGTGCCAGCAGCGTAGAAGGGGTAGGCGAGACCCAGTACTTC.

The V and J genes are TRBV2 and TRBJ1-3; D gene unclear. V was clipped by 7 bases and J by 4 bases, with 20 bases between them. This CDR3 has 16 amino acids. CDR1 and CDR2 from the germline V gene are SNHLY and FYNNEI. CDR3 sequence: CASILGGGNRGNTIYF. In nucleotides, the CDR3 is TGTGCCAGCATCCTGGGAGGAGGGAATCGCGGAAACACCATATATTTT.

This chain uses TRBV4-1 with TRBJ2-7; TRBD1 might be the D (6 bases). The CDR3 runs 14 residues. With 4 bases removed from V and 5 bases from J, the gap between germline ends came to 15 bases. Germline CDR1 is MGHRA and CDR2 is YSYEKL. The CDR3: CASSPGQGWDEQYF. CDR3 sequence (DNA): TGCGCCAGCAGCCCTGGGCAGGGGTGGGACGAGCAGTACTTC.

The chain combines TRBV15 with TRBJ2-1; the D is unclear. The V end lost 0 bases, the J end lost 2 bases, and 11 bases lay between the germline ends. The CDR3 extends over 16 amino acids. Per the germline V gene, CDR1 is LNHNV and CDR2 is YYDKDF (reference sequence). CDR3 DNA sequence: TGTGCCACCAGCAGAGAAGGTCAACGGGCCTACAATGAGCAGTTCTTC. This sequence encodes CATSREGQRAYNEQFF.

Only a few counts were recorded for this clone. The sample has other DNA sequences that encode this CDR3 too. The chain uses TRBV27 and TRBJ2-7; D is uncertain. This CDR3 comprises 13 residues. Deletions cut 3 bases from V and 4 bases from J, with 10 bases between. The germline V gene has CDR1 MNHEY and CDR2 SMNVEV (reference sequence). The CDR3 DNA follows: TGTGCCAGCAGTTTCGGTCTTACGTACGAGCAGTACTTC. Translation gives CASSFGLTYEQYF.

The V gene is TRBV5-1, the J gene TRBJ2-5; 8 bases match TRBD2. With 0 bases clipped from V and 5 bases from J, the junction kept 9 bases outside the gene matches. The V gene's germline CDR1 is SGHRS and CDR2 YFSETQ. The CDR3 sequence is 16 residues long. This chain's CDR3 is CASSLEREGPRETQYF. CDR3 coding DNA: TGCGCCAGCAGCTTGGAACGGGAGGGCCCTCGGGAGACCCAGTACTTC.

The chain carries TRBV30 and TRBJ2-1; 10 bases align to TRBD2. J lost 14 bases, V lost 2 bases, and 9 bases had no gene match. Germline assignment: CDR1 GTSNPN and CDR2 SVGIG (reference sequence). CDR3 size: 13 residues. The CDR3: CAWSTGLAGDKFF. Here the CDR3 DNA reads TGTGCCTGGAGTACCGGGCTAGCGGGAGATAAGTTCTTC.

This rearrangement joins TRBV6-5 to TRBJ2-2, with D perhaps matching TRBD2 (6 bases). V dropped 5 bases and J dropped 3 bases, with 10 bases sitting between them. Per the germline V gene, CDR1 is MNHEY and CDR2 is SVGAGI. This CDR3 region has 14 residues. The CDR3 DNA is TGTGCCAGCAGTCCCGGGACTCACACCGGGGAGCTGTTTTTT. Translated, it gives CASSPGTHTGELFF.

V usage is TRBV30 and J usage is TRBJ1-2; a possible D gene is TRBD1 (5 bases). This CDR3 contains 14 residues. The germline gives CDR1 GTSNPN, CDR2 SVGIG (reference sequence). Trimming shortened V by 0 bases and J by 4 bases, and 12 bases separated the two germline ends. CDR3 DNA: TGTGCCTGGAGTGTCGGGGGGGGGTTCTATGGCTACACCTTC. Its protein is CAWSVGGGFYGYTF.

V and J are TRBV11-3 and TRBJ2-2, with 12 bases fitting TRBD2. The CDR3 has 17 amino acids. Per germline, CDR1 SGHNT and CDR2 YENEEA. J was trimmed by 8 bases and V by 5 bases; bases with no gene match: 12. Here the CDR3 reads CASSPGLAGHQGGELFF. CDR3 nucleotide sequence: TGTGCCAGCAGCCCCGGACTAGCGGGACATCAAGGGGGGGAGCTGTTTTTT.

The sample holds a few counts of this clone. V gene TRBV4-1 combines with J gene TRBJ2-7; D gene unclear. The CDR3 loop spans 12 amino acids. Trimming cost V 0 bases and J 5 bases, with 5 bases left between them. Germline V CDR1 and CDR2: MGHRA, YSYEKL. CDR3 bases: TGCGCCAGCAGCCAAGATTCTAACGAGCAGTACTTC. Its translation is CASSQDSNEQYF.

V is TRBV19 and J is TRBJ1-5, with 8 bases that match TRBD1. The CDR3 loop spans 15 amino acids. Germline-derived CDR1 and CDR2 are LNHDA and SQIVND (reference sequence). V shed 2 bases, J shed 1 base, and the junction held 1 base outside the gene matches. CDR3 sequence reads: CASSITGGSNQPQHF. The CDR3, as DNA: TGTGCCAGTAGTATAACAGGGGGAAGCAATCAGCCCCAGCATTTT.

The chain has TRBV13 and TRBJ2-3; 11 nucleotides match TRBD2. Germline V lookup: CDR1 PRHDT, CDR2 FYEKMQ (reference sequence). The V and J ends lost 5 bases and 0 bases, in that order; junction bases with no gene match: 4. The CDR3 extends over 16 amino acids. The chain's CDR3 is CASSLRTSGSTDTQYF. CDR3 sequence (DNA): TGTGCCAGCAGCCTCCGGACTAGCGGGAGCACAGATACGCAGTATTTT.

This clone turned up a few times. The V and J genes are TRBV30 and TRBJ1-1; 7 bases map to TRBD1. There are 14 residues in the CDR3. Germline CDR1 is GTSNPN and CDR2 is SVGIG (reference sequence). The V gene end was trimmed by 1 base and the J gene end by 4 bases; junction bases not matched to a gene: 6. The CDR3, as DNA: TGTGCCTGGAGTGGTGGGCAGGGGGGCACTGAAGCTTTCTTT. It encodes CAWSGGQGGTEAFF.

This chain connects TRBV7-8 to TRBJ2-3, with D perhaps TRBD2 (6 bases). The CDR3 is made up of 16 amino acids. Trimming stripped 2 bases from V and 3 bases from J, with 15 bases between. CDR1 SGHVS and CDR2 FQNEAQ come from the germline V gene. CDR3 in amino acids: CASSLSTGVGTDTQYF. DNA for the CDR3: TGTGCCAGCAGCTTATCTACGGGAGTGGGAACAGATACGCAGTATTTT.